The entry that follows covers one TCR beta chain sequence. Its antigen remains unidentified. These data come from a study of OX40 agonist ivuxolimab in advanced cancers. Study as a whole: Among those treated, three patients had partial responses, one with hepatocellular carcinoma and two with cutaneous melanoma.

Study-wide results and caveats: On average, CD8+ T cells had more expanded clones than CD4+.

This table comes from immunoSEQ multiplex PCR, and its TCRdb copy is limited to in-frame clones, with some not included. The sample includes around 56,000 clones, roughly 88% of them seen just once. The sequencing used CD4+ or CD8+ T cells sorted from blood, collected in a trial of the OX40 agonist ivuxolimab. The sequence derives from an adult with an advanced solid tumor such as melanoma, head and neck, liver or kidney cancer.

The CDR3 DNA is TGCGCCAGCAGCTCGGGACAGGGCCCCCTGGGAACTGAAGCTTTCTTT. Translating gives CASSSGQGPLGTEAFF. V and J are TRBV4-1 and TRBJ1-1; 9 nucleotides match TRBD1. The V gene's germline CDR1 is MGHRA and CDR2 YSYEKL. This CDR3 region has 16 residues. V gave up 5 bases and J gave up 5 bases; unmatched junction bases: 12.